This entry is about one TCR beta chain. This clone's antigen is unknown. Per-base qualities were not stored, and no clone one base away is much larger. These data originate in a study of cytotoxic CD8 clonotypes in ibrutinib-treated CLL (dated by TCRdb to the early 2020s). Study-level background: The cohort was composed of some twelve relapsed/refractory and around 15 treatment-naive patients; IGHV unmutated status was identified in roughly 17 patients. Cryopreserved peripheral blood mononuclear cells were obtained prior to treatment, at the time of response, and at either disease progression or sustained remission. Samples averaged roughly 260,000 productive templates and some 91,000 productive rearrangements. Responses were partial in some 24 patients and complete in 2; after median around 68 months follow-up, approximately 15 stayed in remission and about twelve progressed. Samples at response were collected after a median of about twelve months of treatment, with a range of 6 to 36 months. All remission and progressive disease samples were collected while patients were still receiving ibrutinib. Of the roughly 90 people in the trial, approximately 24 had longitudinal samples available. Broader findings and caveats from the paper: Baseline clonality exceeded that of age-matched healthy donors and correlated strongly with circulating CD8+ T-cell counts. Public clonotypes were rare and either contracted or stayed stable during treatment, and the rise in clonality at ibrutinib response reflected the expansion of private clonotypes. Lymph node repertoires were not examined, and the timing of sampling was not matched between patients in sustained remission and those whose disease progressed. Clonality increased at ibrutinib response, stayed stable in sustained remission, and fell back toward baseline at progression.

On a MiSeq, deep resolution sequencing aimed for a depth between 1 in 1 million and 1 in 200,000 T cells, with each clonotype covered approximately 10x on average. The immunoSEQ hsTCRB Kit was used to generate TCR beta libraries. In the source study's methods: Data were analyzed with ImmunoSEQ Data Assistant and ImmunoSEQ Analyzer, with V, D and J genes assigned per IMGT definitions. Clonality, which ranges from 0 to 1, was calculated by subtracting the normalized Shannon entropy of productive rearrangement frequencies from one. Public clonotype analysis was restricted to overrepresented clonotypes comprising at least 0.05% of each patient's repertoire. Repertoires from approximately 13 age-matched healthy donors in immuneACCESS were used as clonality controls. TCRdb re-hosts the immuneACCESS table, in-frame sequences only. Its copies lack some clones; in the studies checked, an unresolved V gene accounts for under half of them, and the cause for the rest is not known. For V, J and clone size, that table is used; D and trimming come from the DNA. A total of 130,000 to 150,000 clones appear in this sample, 75% to 85% of them only once. The ten largest account for around 13% of the sample.

The sample's time point label is to be understood as: approximately 11 months on ibrutinib. Roughly 2.2 micrograms of genomic DNA were extracted from cryopreserved PBMCs for TCR beta library preparation. Longitudinal blood samples from CLL patients on ibrutinib monotherapy were analyzed using high-throughput TCR beta sequencing. The patients were enrolled in a single-center, open-label phase 2 trial of ibrutinib monotherapy. Inclusive of the bounding cysteine and phenylalanine, the CDR3 is 16 residues long. Just CDR3 DNA is preserved here, 48 bases in frame from base 1. According to the germline V gene, CDR1 reads MDHEN and CDR2 reads SYDVKM. V is cut back by 6 bases and J by 5 bases, with 14 bases in the junction unmatched.

Here the sequenced sample was PBMCs, taken after 12 months of ibrutinib treatment. The source is a human donor with chronic lymphocytic leukemia. The sequence links TRBV28 to TRBJ2-5; TRBD1 fits 8 bases in the junction. The encoded CDR3 is CASRGIGTGSRETQYF. The DNA sequence is TGTGCCAGCAGGGGGATAGGGACAGGCTCTAGGGAGACCCAGTACTTC. Where the CDR3 stops, the reference TRBV28 and TRBJ2-5 genes take over; the full variable domain is DVKVTQSSRYLVKRTGEKVFLECVQDMDHENMFWYRQDPGLGLRLIYFSYDVKMKEKGDIPEGYSVSREKKERFSLILESASTNQTSMYLCASRGIGTGSRETQYFGPGTRLLVL.